This T cell receptor (beta chain) was captured in a study of OX40 agonist ivuxolimab in advanced cancers. Across the whole study: Ivuxolimab, an antibody acting as an agonist of OX40 (CD134), was used to treat patients. Partial responses were seen in three patients, one with hepatocellular carcinoma and two with cutaneous melanoma.

Comment on this clone: What it binds is not known.

General study findings and limits: On average, CD8+ T cells had more expanded clones than CD4+. Expanded peripheral T-cell antigen specificity went undetermined.

TCRdb keeps only in-frame clones here, not all; method: immunoSEQ multiplex PCR. The sample carries tens of thousands of clones, about 91% recorded once. Germline V CDR1 and CDR2: MDHEN, SYDVKM. Trimming removed 3 bases from V and 8 bases from J, with 20 bases in between. The CDR3 contains 16 residues. This TCR derives from an adult with an advanced solid tumor such as melanoma, head and neck, liver or kidney cancer. V and J are TRBV28 and TRBJ2-1; D is perhaps TRBD2 (7 bases). This specimen consisted of CD4+ or CD8+ T cells sorted from blood, obtained in a trial of the OX40 agonist ivuxolimab. In DNA, the CDR3 is TGTGCCAGCAGTTTTGGTGGGGGGGCGGTAGCGGATGAGCAGTTCTTC. Protein product: CASSFGGGAVADEQFF.